These T cell receptor beta chains were read from a single sample in a study of CD8 T cells in ankylosing spondylitis. TCRdb itself ran the 5' RACE reads through MiXCR, one entry per CDR3 protein. The table includes 700,000 to 1,000,000 distinct CDR3 sequences, approximately 12% detected once. The sample comprised blood, either unsorted or a sorted T cell fraction (not recorded which). The receptors originated from a male donor with ankylosing spondylitis. Both conserved end residues are part of each CDR3. The D gene is left open where the match is weak. Size tells how often a clone was seen (once, few, many) or the class of an expanded clone, and some rows leave it out.

>TRBV9|.|TRBJ1-2|15|TRBD1
CASSVEPGGIYGYTF
TGTGCCAGCAGCGTAGAGCCAGGGGGAATCTATGGCTACACCTTC
>TRBV4-1|.|TRBJ1-6|15|.
CASSHPRGENSPLHF
TGCGCCAGCAGCCACCCTCGGGGGGAAAATTCACCCCTCCACTTT
>TRBV4-2|many|TRBJ2-1|16|.
CASSPIAEGSYNEQFF
TGTGCCAGCAGCCCCATAGCTGAGGGGAGCTACAATGAGCAGTTCTTC
>TRBV10-3|.|TRBJ1-1|15|.
CAISEWGQMNTEAFF
TGTGCCATCAGTGAGTGGGGTCAGATGAACACTGAAGCTTTCTTT
>TRBV19|.|TRBJ1-4|12|.
CASSFPDWNIFF
TGTGCCAGTAGTTTCCCGGACTGGAACATATTTTTT
>TRBV24-1|.|TRBJ2-3|16|TRBD2
CATSDAGTSSSDTQYF
TGTGCCACCAGTGATGCCGGGACTAGCTCGTCAGATACGCAGTATTTT
>TRBV20-1|.|TRBJ2-3|14|.
CSALSGPGGDTQYF
TGCAGTGCTCTTAGCGGACCCGGCGGAGATACGCAGTATTTT
>TRBV7-2|few|TRBJ2-3|15|.
CASSSLRGSGDTQYF
TGTGCCAGCAGCTCTCTAAGGGGGAGTGGGGATACGCAGTATTTT
>TRBV5-6|.|TRBJ2-7|15|TRBD1
CASSFIPGQGYEQYF
TGTGCCAGCAGCTTTATTCCGGGACAGGGGTACGAGCAGTACTTC
>TRBV20-1|few|TRBJ2-1|14|TRBD1
CSAGTGTGGYEQFF
TGCAGTGCTGGAACCGGGACAGGGGGCTATGAGCAGTTCTTC
>TRBV3-1|many|TRBJ1-4|13|TRBD1
CASSQDFGTALFF
TGTGCCAGCAGCCAGGACTTCGGGACAGCGCTGTTTTTT
>TRBV10-3|few|TRBJ2-6|16|TRBD1
CAIGLGQAAGANVLTF
TGTGCCATCGGTTTGGGACAGGCGGCTGGGGCCAACGTCCTGACTTTC
>TRBV9|few|TRBJ2-7|14|.
CASSVDGAVYEQYF
TGTGCCAGCAGCGTAGACGGGGCAGTTTACGAGCAGTACTTC
>TRBV7-8|many|TRBJ1-1|14|TRBD1
CASKPGQGSTEAFF
TGTGCCAGCAAGCCGGGACAGGGGAGCACTGAAGCTTTCTTT
>TRBV7-2|.|TRBJ1-2|14|TRBD1
CASRPQGADGGYTF
TGTGCCAGCAGGCCGCAGGGGGCGGATGGTGGCTACACCTTC
>TRBV4-1|few|TRBJ2-7|15|.
CASSQRGLDAYEQYF
TGCGCCAGCAGCCAAAGGGGACTGGATGCCTACGAGCAGTACTTC
>TRBV5-6|few|TRBJ2-1|16|TRBD1
CASSFLGQSSYNEQFF
TGTGCCAGCAGCTTTTTGGGACAGAGCTCCTACAATGAGCAGTTCTTC
>TRBV5-1|many|TRBJ1-2|12|.
CASSSNRDGYTF
TGCGCCAGCAGCTCCAACAGGGATGGCTACACCTTC
>TRBV3-1|.|TRBJ2-2|16|.
CASSHHRPSNTGELFF
TGTGCCAGCAGCCACCACAGACCTTCGAACACCGGGGAGCTGTTTTTT
>TRBV7-9|few|TRBJ2-5|13|TRBD2
CASRGTRGETQYF
TGTGCCAGCAGGGGGACTAGAGGAGAGACCCAGTACTTC
>TRBV28|.|TRBJ2-7|14|TRBD1
CASNGQGNLYEQYF
TGTGCCAGCAATGGACAGGGTAATTTGTACGAGCAGTACTTC
>TRBV20-1|few|TRBJ1-1|13|TRBD1
CSAAPLQGTEAFF
TGCAGTGCCGCCCCCCTACAGGGGACTGAAGCTTTCTTT
>TRBV5-1|.|TRBJ2-6|14|.
CASSLERGANVLTF
TGCGCCAGCAGCTTGGAACGGGGGGCCAACGTCCTGACTTTC
>TRBV29-1|many|TRBJ2-3|14|TRBD1
CSVAGQGWADTQYF
TGCAGCGTTGCTGGACAGGGGTGGGCAGATACGCAGTATTTT
>TRBV10-2|.|TRBJ2-5|16|.
CASSESGSPGEETQYF
TGCGCCAGCAGTGAGTCGGGCTCCCCTGGGGAAGAGACCCAGTACTTC
>TRBV6-1|.|TRBJ2-2|15|.
CASVARAGVSGELFF
TGTGCCAGTGTTGCGAGGGCAGGGGTCTCGGGGGAGCTGTTTTTT